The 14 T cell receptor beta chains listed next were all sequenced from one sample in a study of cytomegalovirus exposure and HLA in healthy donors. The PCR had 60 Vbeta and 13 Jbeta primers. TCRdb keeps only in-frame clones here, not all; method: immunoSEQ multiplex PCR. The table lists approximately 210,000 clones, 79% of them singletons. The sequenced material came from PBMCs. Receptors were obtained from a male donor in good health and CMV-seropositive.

The CDR3 nucleotides read TGTGCCAGCAGCTTAACGGGGGGACCCGGGGAGCTGTTTTTT. It yields the protein CASSLTGGPGELFF. The chain joins TRBV7-3 to TRBJ2-2; D possibly corresponds to TRBD2 (6 bases). The CDR3 totals 14 residues. V lost 0 bases and J 6 bases, leaving 8 bases between the germline ends. Germline CDR1 and CDR2: SGHTA and FQGTGA.

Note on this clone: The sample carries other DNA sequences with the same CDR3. CDR3 amino acids: CASSPKQGGGEKLFF. DNA for the CDR3: TGTGCCAGCTCACCAAAGCAGGGCGGGGGTGAAAAACTGTTTTTT. This sequence joins TRBV18 and TRBJ1-4; TRBD1 is a possible D gene (5 bases). The CDR3 runs 15 residues. From germline, CDR1 is KGHSH and CDR2 LQKENI. V shed 2 bases and J shed 7 bases, with 14 bases lying between them.

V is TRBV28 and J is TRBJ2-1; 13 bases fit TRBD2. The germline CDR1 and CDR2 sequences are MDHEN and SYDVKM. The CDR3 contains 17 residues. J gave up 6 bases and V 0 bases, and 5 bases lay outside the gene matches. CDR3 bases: TGTGCCAGCAGTTTATGGGGGACTAGCGGGACACTCAATGAGCAGTTCTTC. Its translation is CASSLWGTSGTLNEQFF.

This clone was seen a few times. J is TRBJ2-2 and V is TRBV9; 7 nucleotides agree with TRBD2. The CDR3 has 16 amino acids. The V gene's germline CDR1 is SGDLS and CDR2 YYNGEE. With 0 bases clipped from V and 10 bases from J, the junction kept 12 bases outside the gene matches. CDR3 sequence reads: CASSVGGRASGVELFF. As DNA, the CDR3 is TGTGCCAGCAGCGTAGGAGGAAGGGCTAGCGGCGTGGAGCTGTTTTTT.

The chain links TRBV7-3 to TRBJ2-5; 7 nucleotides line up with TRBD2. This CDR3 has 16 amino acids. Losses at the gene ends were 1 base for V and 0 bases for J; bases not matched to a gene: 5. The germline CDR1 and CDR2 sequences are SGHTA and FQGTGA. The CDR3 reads CASSLMGGTNQETQYF. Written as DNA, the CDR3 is TGTGCCAGCAGCTTAATGGGGGGGACTAACCAAGAGACCCAGTACTTC.

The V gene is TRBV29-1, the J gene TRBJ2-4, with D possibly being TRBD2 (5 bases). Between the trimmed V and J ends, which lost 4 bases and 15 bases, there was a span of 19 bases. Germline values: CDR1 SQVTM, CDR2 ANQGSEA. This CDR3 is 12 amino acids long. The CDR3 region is CSVGELLAKRYF. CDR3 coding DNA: TGCAGCGTTGGGGAGCTTCTCGCTAAACGGTACTTC.

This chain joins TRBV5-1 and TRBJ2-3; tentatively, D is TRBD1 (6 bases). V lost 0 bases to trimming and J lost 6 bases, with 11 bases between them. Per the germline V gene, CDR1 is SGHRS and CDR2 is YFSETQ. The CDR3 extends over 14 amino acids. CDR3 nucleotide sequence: TGCGCCAGCAGCTTGGCAGGACAGCAGGATACGCAGTATTTT. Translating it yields CASSLAGQQDTQYF.

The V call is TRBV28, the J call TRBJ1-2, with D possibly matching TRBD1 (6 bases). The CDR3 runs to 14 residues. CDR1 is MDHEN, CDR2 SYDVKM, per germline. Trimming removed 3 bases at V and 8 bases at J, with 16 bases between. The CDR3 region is CASSFLGAPDGYTF. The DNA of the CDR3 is TGTGCCAGCAGTTTTTTGGGGGCCCCTGACGGCTACACCTTC.

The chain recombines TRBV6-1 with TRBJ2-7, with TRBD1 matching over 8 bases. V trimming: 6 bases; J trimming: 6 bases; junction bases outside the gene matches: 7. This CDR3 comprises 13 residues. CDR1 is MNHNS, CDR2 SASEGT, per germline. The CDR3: CASSLGQAREQYF. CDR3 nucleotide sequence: TGTGCCAGCAGCTTGGGACAGGCGCGCGAGCAGTACTTC.

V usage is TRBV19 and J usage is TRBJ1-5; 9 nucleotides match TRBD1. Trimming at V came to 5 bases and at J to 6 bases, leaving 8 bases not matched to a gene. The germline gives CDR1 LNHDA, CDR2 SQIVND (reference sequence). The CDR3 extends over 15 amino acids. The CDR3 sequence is CASSSQNRGRQPQHF. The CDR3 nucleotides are TGTGCCAGTAGTTCCCAGAACAGGGGGCGTCAGCCCCAGCATTTT.

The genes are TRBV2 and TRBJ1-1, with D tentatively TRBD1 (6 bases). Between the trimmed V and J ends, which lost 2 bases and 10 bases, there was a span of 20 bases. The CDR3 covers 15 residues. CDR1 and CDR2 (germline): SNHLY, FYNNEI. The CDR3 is CASSESTVTGLAAFF. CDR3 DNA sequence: TGTGCCAGCAGTGAATCCACGGTTACAGGGCTGGCAGCTTTCTTT. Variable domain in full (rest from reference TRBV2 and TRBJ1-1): EPEVTQTPSHQVTQMGQEVILRCVPISNHLYFYWYRQILGQKVEFLVSFYNNEISEKSEIFDDQFSVERPDGSNFTLKIRSTKLEDSAMYFCASSESTVTGLAAFFGQGTRLTVV.

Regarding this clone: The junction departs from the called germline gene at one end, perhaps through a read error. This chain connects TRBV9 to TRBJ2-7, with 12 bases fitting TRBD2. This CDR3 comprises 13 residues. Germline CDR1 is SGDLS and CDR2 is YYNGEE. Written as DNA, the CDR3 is TGTGCCAGCAGCTTTCGGACTAGCGGGGACCCAGTTTTC. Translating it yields CASSFRTSGDPVF.

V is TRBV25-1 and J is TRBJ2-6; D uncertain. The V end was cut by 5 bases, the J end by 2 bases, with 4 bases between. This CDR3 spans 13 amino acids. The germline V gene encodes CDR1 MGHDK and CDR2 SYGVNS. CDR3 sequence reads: CASSLPGANVLTF. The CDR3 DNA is TGTGCCAGCAGTCTCCCTGGGGCCAACGTCCTGACTTTC.

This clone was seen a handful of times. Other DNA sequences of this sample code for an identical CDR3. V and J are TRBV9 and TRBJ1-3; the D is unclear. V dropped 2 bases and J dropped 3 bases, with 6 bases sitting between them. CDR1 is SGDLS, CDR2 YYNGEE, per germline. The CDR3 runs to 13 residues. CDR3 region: CASSVEGGNTIYF. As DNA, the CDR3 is TGTGCCAGCAGCGTCGAGGGTGGAAACACCATATATTTT.